Presented here are 7 T cell receptor beta chains from one specimen sequenced in a study of T cell responses to AZD1222 COVID-19 vaccine. Assay: immunoSEQ multiplex PCR; the TCRdb copy retains only in-frame clones and omits some. The table lists about 88,000 clones, 90% of them singletons. The sample here was peripheral blood, taken 28 days after the second AZD1222 dose. The origin of the receptors is an adult who received the AZD1222 COVID-19 vaccine.

J is TRBJ2-7 and V is TRBV9, with a tentative D call TRBD1 (5 bases). The germline CDR1 and CDR2 sequences are SGDLS and YYNGEE. With 3 bases removed from V and 2 bases from J, the gap between germline ends came to 21 bases. The CDR3 is 17 amino acids. The CDR3 coding sequence is TGTGCCAGCAGCGGAGGCCGGACGTGGACAAATACCTACGAGCAGTACTTC. Amino acids: CASSGGRTWTNTYEQYF.

The chain links TRBV11-2 to TRBJ1-6; D ambiguous. Germline CDR1 and CDR2: SGHAT and FQNNGV. The CDR3 totals 13 residues. Between the trimmed V and J ends, which lost 5 bases and 8 bases, there was a span of 10 bases. This CDR3 is CASSATRDSPLHF. As DNA, the CDR3 is TGTGCCAGCAGCGCCACAAGAGATTCACCCCTCCACTTT.

The chain combines TRBV3-1 (or the pseudogene TRBV3-2) with TRBJ1-3, with unresolved D. The germline V and J ends were trimmed by 0 bases and 4 bases, with 10 bases remaining between them. There are 15 residues in the CDR3. Germline V gene data show CDR1 as LGHDT and CDR2 as YNNKEL (reference sequence). In DNA, the CDR3 is TGTGCCAGCAGCCAAGACTTTGGGGTCGGAAACACCATATATTTT. It is translated as CASSQDFGVGNTIYF.

A single count supports this clone. The V gene is TRBV19, the J gene TRBJ1-2; possibly TRBD1 for D (5 bases). This CDR3 region has 15 residues. Germline V gene data show CDR1 as LNHDA and CDR2 as SQIVND (reference sequence). V lost 5 bases, J lost 5 bases, and 18 bases lay in between. CDR3 in amino acids: CASSPWAGKEYGYTF. DNA for the CDR3: TGTGCCAGTAGTCCTTGGGCAGGGAAGGAGTATGGCTACACCTTC.

The rearrangement uses TRBV10-3 and TRBJ2-7, with no clear D. V lost 7 bases, J lost 2 bases, and 6 bases lay in between. Germline V gene sequence: CDR1 ENHRY, CDR2 SYGVKD. The CDR3 is 11 amino acids. This CDR3 reads CAIKEAYEQYF. DNA of the CDR3: TGTGCCATCAAAGAGGCCTACGAGCAGTACTTC.

This chain uses TRBV18 with TRBJ2-6, with D tentatively TRBD1 or TRBD2 (5 bases each). This CDR3 is built from 16 residues. Per germline, CDR1 KGHSH and CDR2 LQKENI. V was cut by 8 bases and J by 0 bases, with 14 bases left in between. The CDR3 sequence is CASSRDPYSGANVLTF. The DNA of the CDR3 is TGTGCCAGCAGCCGGGACCCCTACTCTGGGGCCAACGTCCTGACTTTC. The entire variable domain, with the rest obtained from reference TRBV18 and TRBJ2-6, is as follows: NAGVMQNPRHLVRRRGQEARLRCSPMKGHSHVYWYRQLPEEGLKFMVYLQKENIIDESGMPKERFSAEFPKEGPSILRIQQVVRGDSAAYFCASSRDPYSGANVLTFGAGSRLTVL.

On this clone itself: Other nucleotide sequences from this sample produce the same CDR3. This chain links TRBV5-1 with TRBJ1-3; D remains ambiguous. The ends were cut back, 0 bases at V and 0 bases at J, with 4 bases in the middle. Germline V CDR1 and CDR2: SGHRS, YFSETQ. CDR3 length equals 14 residues. The CDR3 sequence is CASSLGSSGNTIYF. The CDR3 nucleotides read TGCGCCAGCAGCTTGGGGAGCTCTGGAAACACCATATATTTT.